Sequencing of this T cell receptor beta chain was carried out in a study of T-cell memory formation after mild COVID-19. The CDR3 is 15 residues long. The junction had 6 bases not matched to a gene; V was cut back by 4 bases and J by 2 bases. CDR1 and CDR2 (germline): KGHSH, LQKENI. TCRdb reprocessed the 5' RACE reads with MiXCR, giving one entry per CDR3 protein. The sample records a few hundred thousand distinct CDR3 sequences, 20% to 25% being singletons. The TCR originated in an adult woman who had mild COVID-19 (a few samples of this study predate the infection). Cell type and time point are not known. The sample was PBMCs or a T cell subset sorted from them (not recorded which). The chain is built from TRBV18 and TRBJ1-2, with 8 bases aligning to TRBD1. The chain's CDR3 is CASSHGQGFNYGYTF. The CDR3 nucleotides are TGTGCCAGCTCACACGGACAGGGTTTCAACTATGGCTACACCTTC.